This is a list of T cell receptor beta chains from one sample in a study of cytomegalovirus exposure and HLA in healthy donors. The method was immunoSEQ multiplex PCR; TCRdb's version includes in-frame clones alone and lacks a portion of them. The sample records approximately 110,000 clones, approximately 80% being singletons. Sequenced: PBMCs. Receptors were obtained from a human donor in good health. The CDR3 runs from the conserved cysteine through the conserved F or W. Each record gives: J gene, V gene, CDR3 protein.

TRBJ2-7,TRBV20-1,CNWTGRYEQYF
TRBJ1-1,TRBV15,CATVDRRNTEAFF
TRBJ2-3,TRBV13,CASSGGGLVSTDTQYF
TRBJ2-2,TRBV6-1,CASKNRGDTGELFF
TRBJ1-2,TRBV5-4,CASSLGGQALGYGYTF
TRBJ2-5,TRBV11-1,CASSPWGGGETQYF
TRBJ1-1,TRBV2,CASLYERLNTEAFF
TRBJ1-5,TRBV2,CASRGTGDNQPQHF
TRBJ2-1,TRBV2,CASSSGLAAYNEQFF
TRBJ1-6,TRBV2,CASSERGSHSPLHF
TRBJ2-3,TRBV6-4,CASSGEGQGFTDTQYF
TRBJ1-5,TRBV6-5,CASSPRQGTYQPQHF
TRBJ1-1,TRBV10-2,CASRGQGTNTEAFF
TRBJ2-7,TRBV5-4,CASSLGLAGDYEQYF
TRBJ1-5,TRBV5-1,CASSLGDRAGNQPQHF
TRBJ1-5,TRBV4-1,CASSHPGQANQPQHF
TRBJ2-5,TRBV28,CASRQGQETQYF
TRBJ2-1,TRBV6-5,CASSLTSGRHNEQFF
TRBJ1-5,TRBV6-5,CASQGSHSNQPQHF
TRBJ1-4,TRBV19,CASSGGQRTTNEKLFF
TRBJ1-5,TRBV5-1,CASSLDRGEDQPQHF
TRBJ1-1,TRBV4-1,CASSPQGGYGFGGRAFF
-,TRBV28,CASSLWVRTSGRYEQYF
TRBJ2-3,TRBV2,CASSEGGGYSTDTQYF
TRBJ2-7,TRBV2,CASSDTAYEQYF
TRBJ1-1,TRBV5-3,CARSQTRGQGASVNTEAFF
TRBJ2-2,TRBV9,CASSVGAAGANTGELFF
TRBJ2-7,TRBV7-9,CASSWETYEQYF
TRBJ2-7,TRBV5-6,CASSLLGTNYEQYF
TRBJ2-2,TRBV23-1,CASSHDEAGRTGELFF
TRBJ1-1,TRBV19,CASLGEVNTEAFF
TRBJ2-2,TRBV9,CASSVRVGGTTGELFF
TRBJ2-7,TRBV5-1,CASSPGQGVTEQYF
TRBJ1-1,TRBV20-1,CSASPGTEAFF
TRBJ1-1,TRBV7-7,CASSFDTNTEAFF
TRBJ2-2,TRBV5-8,CASSPGLAGGPSGELFF
TRBJ2-5,TRBV5-1,CASSRATGEKETQYF
TRBJ1-1,TRBV6-1,CASSPFGGNTEAFF
TRBJ2-7,TRBV30,CAWSLGLTSSYEQYF
TRBJ2-7,TRBV27,CASSESGFRSSYEQYF
TRBJ2-7,TRBV6-1,CASRFERGTHEQYF
TRBJ2-5,TRBV4-1,CASSQDELRGRAPQETQYF
TRBJ2-5,TRBV11-2,CASSSTGRAGETQYF